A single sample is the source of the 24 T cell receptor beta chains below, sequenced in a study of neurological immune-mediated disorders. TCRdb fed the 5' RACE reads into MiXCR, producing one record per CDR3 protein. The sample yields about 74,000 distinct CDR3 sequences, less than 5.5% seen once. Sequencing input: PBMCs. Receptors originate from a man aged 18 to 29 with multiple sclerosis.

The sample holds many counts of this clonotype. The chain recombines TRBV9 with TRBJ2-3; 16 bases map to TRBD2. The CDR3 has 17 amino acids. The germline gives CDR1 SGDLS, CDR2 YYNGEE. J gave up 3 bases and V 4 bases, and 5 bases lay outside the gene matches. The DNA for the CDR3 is TGTGCCAGCAGCCCGGGGACTAGCGGGGGGGGAACAGATACGCAGTATTTT. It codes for CASSPGTSGGGTDTQYF.

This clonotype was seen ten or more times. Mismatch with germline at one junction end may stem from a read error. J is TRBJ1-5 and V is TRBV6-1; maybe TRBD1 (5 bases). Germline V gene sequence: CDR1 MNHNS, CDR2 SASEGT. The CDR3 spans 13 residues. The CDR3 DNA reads TGTGCCAGCAACTTGGGGGGTGGTGGACCCCAGAATTTT. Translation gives CASNLGGGGPQNF.

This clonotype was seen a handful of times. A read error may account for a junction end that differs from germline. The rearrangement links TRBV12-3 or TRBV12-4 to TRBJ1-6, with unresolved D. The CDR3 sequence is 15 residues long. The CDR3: CASSLTRTRNSPLNF. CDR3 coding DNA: TGTGCCAGCAGTTTAACCAGGACGAGAAATTCACCCCTCAACTTT.

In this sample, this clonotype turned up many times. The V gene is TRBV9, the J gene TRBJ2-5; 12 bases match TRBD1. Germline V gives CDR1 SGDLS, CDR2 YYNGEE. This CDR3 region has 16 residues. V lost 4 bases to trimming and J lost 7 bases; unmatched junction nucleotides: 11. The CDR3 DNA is TGTGCCAGCAGCCCACGTCGGGACAGGGGGCATGGGACCCAGTACTTC. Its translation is CASSPRRDRGHGTQYF.

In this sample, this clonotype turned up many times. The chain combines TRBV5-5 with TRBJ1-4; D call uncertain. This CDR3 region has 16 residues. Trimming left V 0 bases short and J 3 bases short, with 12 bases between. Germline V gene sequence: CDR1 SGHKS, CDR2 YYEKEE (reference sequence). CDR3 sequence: CASSLAVGRANEKLFF. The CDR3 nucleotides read TGTGCCAGCAGCTTGGCCGTCGGCAGAGCTAATGAAAAACTGTTTTTT.

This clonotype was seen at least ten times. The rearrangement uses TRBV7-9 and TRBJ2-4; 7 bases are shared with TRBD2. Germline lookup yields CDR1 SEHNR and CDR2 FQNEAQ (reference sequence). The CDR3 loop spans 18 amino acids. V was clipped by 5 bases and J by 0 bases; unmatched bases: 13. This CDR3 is CASSPGASGTLAKNIQYF. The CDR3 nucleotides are TGTGCCAGCAGCCCTGGGGCTAGCGGAACACTAGCCAAAAACATTCAGTACTTC.

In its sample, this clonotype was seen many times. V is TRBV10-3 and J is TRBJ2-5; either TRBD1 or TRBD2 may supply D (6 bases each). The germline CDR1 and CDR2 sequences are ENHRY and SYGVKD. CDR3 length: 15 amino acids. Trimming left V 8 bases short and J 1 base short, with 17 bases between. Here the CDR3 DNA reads TGTGCCATCGGAGGGGGGCCCCAGCGCCAAGAGACCCAGTACTTC. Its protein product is CAIGGGPQRQETQYF.

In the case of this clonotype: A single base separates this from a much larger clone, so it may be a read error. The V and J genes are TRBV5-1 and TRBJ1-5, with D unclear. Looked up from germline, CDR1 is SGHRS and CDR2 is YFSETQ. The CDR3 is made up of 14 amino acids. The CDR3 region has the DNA TGCGTCAGCAGCGAAGACCCGGGCAATCAGCCCCAGCATTTT. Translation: CVSSEDPGNQPQHF.

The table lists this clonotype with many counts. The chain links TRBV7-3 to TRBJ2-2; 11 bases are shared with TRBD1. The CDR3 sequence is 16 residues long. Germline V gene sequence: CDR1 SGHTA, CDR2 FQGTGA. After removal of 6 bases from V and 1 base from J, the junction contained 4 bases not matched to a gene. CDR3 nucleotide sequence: TGTGCCAGCAGGCCCGGGACAGGGGGGAACACCGGGGAGCTGTTTTTT. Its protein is CASRPGTGGNTGELFF.

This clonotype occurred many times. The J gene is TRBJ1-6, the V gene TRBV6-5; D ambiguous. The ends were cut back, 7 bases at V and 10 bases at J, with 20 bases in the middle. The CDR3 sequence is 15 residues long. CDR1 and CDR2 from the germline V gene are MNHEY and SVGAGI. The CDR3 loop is CASMRSRRVFSPLHF. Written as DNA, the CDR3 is TGTGCCAGCATGCGGTCTCGAAGGGTCTTCTCACCCCTCCACTTT.

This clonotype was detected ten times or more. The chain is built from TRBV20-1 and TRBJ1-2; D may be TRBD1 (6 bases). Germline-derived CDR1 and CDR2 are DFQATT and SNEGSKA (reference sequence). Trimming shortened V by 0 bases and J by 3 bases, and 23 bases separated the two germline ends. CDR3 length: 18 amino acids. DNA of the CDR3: TGCAGTGCTAGAGATCCCCCCTCGGGGGCCGGTGGGGACTATGGCTACACCTTC. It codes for CSARDPPSGAGGDYGYTF.

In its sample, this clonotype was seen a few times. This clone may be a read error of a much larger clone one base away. The CDR3 loop reads CSAPGIAGSEQFF. CDR3 nucleotide sequence: TGCAGTGCTCCGGGAATAGCGGGCTCTGAGCAGTTCTTC. V usage is TRBV20-1 and J usage is TRBJ2-1, with TRBD2 matching 7 bases. This CDR3 contains 13 residues. Germline V lookup: CDR1 DFQATT, CDR2 SNEGSKA (reference sequence). V lost 5 bases, J lost 9 bases, and 10 bases stayed unmatched.

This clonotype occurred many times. CDR3 in DNA: TGTGCCAGCACTCGTTGGAACACAGATACGCAGTATTTT. Residues: CASTRWNTDTQYF. J is TRBJ2-3 and V is TRBV12-3 or TRBV12-4, with D hard to call. V was trimmed by 7 bases and J by 2 bases, leaving 10 bases between them. The CDR3 runs 13 residues.

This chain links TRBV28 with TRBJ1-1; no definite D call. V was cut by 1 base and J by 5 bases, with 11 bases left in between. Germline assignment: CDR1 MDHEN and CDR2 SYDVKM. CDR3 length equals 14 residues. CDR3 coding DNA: TGTGCCAGCAGTTTATCGACGGCGGGGACTGAAGCTTTCTTT. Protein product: CASSLSTAGTEAFF.

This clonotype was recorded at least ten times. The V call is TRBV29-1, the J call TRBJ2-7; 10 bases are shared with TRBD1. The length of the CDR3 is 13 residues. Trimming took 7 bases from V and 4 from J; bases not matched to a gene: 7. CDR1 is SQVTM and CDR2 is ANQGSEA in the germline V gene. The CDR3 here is CSAQGQGMYEQYF. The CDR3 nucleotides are TGCAGCGCCCAGGGACAGGGGATGTACGAGCAGTACTTC.

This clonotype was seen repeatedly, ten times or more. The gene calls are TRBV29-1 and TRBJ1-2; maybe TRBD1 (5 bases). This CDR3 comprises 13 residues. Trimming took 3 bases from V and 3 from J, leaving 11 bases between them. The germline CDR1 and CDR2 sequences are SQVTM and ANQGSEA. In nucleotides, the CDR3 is TGCAGCGTTGATACTGGGGGGTACTATGGCTACACCTTC. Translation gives CSVDTGGYYGYTF.

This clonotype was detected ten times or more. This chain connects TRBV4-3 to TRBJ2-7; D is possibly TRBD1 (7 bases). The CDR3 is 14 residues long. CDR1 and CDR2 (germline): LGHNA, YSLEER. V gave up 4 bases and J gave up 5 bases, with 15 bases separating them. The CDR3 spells CASSRGDRNNEQYF. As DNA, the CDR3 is TGCGCCAGCAGCCGGGGGGACAGAAATAACGAGCAGTACTTC.

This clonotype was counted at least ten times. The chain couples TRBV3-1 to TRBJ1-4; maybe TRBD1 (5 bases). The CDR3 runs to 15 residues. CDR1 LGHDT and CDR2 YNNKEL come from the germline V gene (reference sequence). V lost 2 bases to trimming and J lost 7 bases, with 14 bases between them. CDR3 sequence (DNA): TGTGCCAGCAGCCAAAGATCCGGGGGGTCTGAAAAACTGTTTTTT. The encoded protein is CASSQRSGGSEKLFF.

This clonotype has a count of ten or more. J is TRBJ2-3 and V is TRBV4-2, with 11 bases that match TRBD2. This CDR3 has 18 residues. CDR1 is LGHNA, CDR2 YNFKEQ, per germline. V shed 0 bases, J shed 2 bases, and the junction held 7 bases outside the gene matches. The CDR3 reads CASSQEVLAGGNTDTQYF. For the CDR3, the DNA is TGTGCCAGCAGCCAAGAGGTCCTAGCGGGGGGAAACACAGATACGCAGTATTTT.

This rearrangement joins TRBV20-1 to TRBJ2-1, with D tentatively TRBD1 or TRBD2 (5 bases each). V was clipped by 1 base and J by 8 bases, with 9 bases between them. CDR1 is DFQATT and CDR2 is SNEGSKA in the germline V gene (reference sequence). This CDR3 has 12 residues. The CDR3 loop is CSARGGVHEQFF. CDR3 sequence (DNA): TGCAGTGCTAGAGGAGGGGTTCATGAGCAGTTCTTC.

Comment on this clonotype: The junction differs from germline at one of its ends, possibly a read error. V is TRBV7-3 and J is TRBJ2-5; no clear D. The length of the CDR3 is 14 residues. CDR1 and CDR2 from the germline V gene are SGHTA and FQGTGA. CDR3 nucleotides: TGTGACAGCAGCTTGGTAGGCGGTTTTGCGACCCAGTACTTC. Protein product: CDSSLVGGFATQYF. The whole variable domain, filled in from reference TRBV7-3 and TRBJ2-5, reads GAGVSQTPSNKVTEKGKYVELRCDPISGHTALYWYRQSLGQGPEFLIYFQGTGAADDSGLPNDRFFAVRPEGSVSTLKIQRTERGDSAVYLCDSSLVGGFATQYFGPGTRLLVL.

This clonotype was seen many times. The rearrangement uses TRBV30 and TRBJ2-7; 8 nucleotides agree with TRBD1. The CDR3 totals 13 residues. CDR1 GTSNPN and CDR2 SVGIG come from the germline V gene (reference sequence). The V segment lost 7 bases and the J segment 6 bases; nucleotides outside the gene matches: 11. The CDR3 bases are TGTGCCTTGGACAGGGAAGGTGGCCTCGAGCAGTACTTC. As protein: CALDREGGLEQYF. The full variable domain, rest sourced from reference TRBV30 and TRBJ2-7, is SQTIHQWPATLVQPVGSPLSLECTVEGTSNPNLYWYRQAAGRGLQLLFYSVGIGQISSEVPQNLSASRPQDRQFILSSKKLLLSDSGFYLCALDREGGLEQYFGPGTRLTVT.

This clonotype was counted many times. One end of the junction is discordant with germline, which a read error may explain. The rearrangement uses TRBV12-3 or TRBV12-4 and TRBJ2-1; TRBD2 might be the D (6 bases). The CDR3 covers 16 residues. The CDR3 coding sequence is TGTGCCAGCGGTTTCCACGCGGGGAGCTCCTACAATGAGCAGTTCTTC. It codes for CASGFHAGSSYNEQFF.

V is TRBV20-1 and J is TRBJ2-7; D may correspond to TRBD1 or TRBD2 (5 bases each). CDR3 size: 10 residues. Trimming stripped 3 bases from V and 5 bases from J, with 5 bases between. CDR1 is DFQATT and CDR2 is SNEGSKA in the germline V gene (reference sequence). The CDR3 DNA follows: TGCAGTGCTAGGGGGGACGAGCAGTACTTC. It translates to CSARGDEQYF.